Shown below are 22 T cell receptor beta chains from a single sample sequenced in a study of OX40 agonist ivuxolimab in advanced cancers. The method was immunoSEQ multiplex PCR; TCRdb's version includes in-frame clones alone and lacks a portion of them. The data contain roughly 46,000 clones, around 83% of them singletons. This material consisted of CD4+ or CD8+ T cells sorted from blood, taken in a trial of the OX40 agonist ivuxolimab. The origin of the receptors is an adult with an advanced solid tumor such as melanoma, head and neck, liver or kidney cancer.

The chain joins TRBV10-3 to TRBJ2-7; the match to TRBD2 covers 8 bases. This CDR3 contains 17 residues. Trimming at V came to 2 bases and at J to 0 bases, leaving 9 bases not matched to a gene. Looked up from germline, CDR1 is ENHRY and CDR2 is SYGVKD. The CDR3 bases are TGTGCCATCAGTGAGGTCAGAGGACTAGCTAGCTCCTACGAGCAGTACTTC. Translating gives CAISEVRGLASSYEQYF.

Concerning this clone itself: This sample also contains other DNA sequences that code for the same CDR3. V is TRBV12-5 and J is TRBJ2-3; D gene unclear. Germline CDR1 and CDR2: LGHNT and FRNRAP. The CDR3 spans 12 residues. V was clipped by 1 base and J by 3 bases, with 2 bases between them. CDR3 region: CASGLDTDTQYF. CDR3 DNA sequence: TGTGCTAGTGGTTTGGATACAGATACGCAGTATTTT.

This chain connects TRBV18 to TRBJ1-2; 7 positions match TRBD1. CDR1 is KGHSH and CDR2 is LQKENI in the germline V gene. Losses at the gene ends were 3 bases for V and 6 bases for J; bases not matched to a gene: 7. The CDR3 has 14 residues. The CDR3 region is CASSPDRESNGYTF. CDR3 in DNA: TGTGCCAGCTCACCCGACAGGGAATCCAATGGCTACACCTTC.

The genes are TRBV27 and TRBJ1-2, with 8 bases fitting TRBD1. The CDR3 consists of 15 residues. CDR1 MNHEY and CDR2 SMNVEV come from the germline V gene (reference sequence). Trimming cost V 5 bases and J 0 bases; bases outside gene matches: 5. The DNA of the CDR3 is TGTGCCAGCAGTCCGCGACAGGGGACTAACTATGGCTACACCTTC. This translates into CASSPRQGTNYGYTF.

The chain combines TRBV18 with TRBJ1-2, with D tentatively TRBD1 (6 bases). The CDR3 totals 14 residues. The V end lost 3 bases, the J end lost 2 bases, and 10 bases lay between the germline ends. Germline V gene data show CDR1 as KGHSH and CDR2 as LQKENI. CDR3 region: CASSPADRNYGYTF. In DNA, the CDR3 is TGTGCCAGCTCACCCGCCGACAGGAACTATGGCTACACCTTC.

The chain links TRBV9 to TRBJ2-1; D call uncertain. CDR1 and CDR2 from the germline V gene are SGDLS and YYNGEE. CDR3 length: 15 amino acids. Trimming cost V 3 bases and J 6 bases, with 16 bases left between them. The CDR3 bases are TGTGCCAGCAGCGCCCACCTACCGAGTTCCAATGAGCAGTTCTTC. Amino acid sequence: CASSAHLPSSNEQFF.

The chain employs TRBV14 and TRBJ1-3; possibly TRBD1 for D (5 bases). V lost 0 bases to trimming and J lost 0 bases, with 9 bases between them. The CDR3 runs to 16 residues. The V gene's germline CDR1 is SGHDN and CDR2 FVKESK. DNA for the CDR3: TGTGCCAGCAGCCAAGAACAGGCAAGCTCTGGAAACACCATATATTTT. Protein product: CASSQEQASSGNTIYF.

The chain combines TRBV7-6 with TRBJ2-7, with unresolved D. The V end lost 3 bases, the J end lost 2 bases, and 14 bases lay between the germline ends. Germline loops: CDR1 SGHVS, CDR2 FNYEAQ. CDR3 size: 15 residues. In DNA form, the CDR3 reads TGTGCCAGCAGCTTCGACATTGAAATAGCCTACGAGCAGTACTTC. Translating gives CASSFDIEIAYEQYF.

V usage is TRBV7-4 and J usage is TRBJ2-7; tentatively, D is TRBD1 or TRBD2 (5 bases each). From germline, CDR1 is SGHVT and CDR2 SQSDAQ. Trimming cost V 4 bases and J 5 bases, with 18 bases left between them. The CDR3 spans 15 residues. The CDR3 spells CASSSKRSGANEQYF. Written as DNA, the CDR3 is TGTGCCAGCAGCTCCAAGCGGTCCGGGGCTAACGAGCAGTACTTC.

This chain links TRBV6-6 with TRBJ2-1; D is unresolved. CDR1 and CDR2 (germline): MNHNY, SVGAGI (reference sequence). The CDR3 is made up of 11 amino acids. The ends were cut back, 5 bases at V and 9 bases at J, with 8 bases in the middle. CDR3 region: CASSPGGEQFF. The CDR3 nucleotides are TGTGCCAGCAGTCCGGGTGGTGAGCAGTTCTTC.

The chain is built from TRBV5-6 and TRBJ1-6; 9 bases match TRBD1. This CDR3 spans 14 amino acids. V shed 4 bases, J shed 7 bases, and the junction held 3 bases outside the gene matches. CDR1 and CDR2 (germline): SGHDT, YYEEEE. The CDR3: CASSRDRANSPLHF. The CDR3 DNA sequence: TGTGCCAGCAGCAGGGACAGGGCAAATTCACCCCTCCACTTT.

The chain employs TRBV5-4 and TRBJ1-2, with 7 bases matching TRBD1. Trimming took 3 bases from V and 10 from J; bases not matched to a gene: 9. Germline assignment: CDR1 SGHNT and CDR2 YYREEE (reference sequence). CDR3 length: 13 residues. The CDR3 bases are TGTGCCAGCAGCTCGACAGGGTTCTCAGACTACACCTTC. Its translation: CASSSTGFSDYTF.

CDR3 sequence (DNA): TGTGCCAGCAGGTGGGACAGGAACACCGGGGAGCTGTTTTTT. It encodes CASRWDRNTGELFF. The J gene is TRBJ2-2, the V gene TRBV14; TRBD1 agrees at 7 bases. The junction had 2 bases not matched to a gene; V was cut back by 6 bases and J by 1 base. The CDR3 has 14 amino acids. Germline V gene data show CDR1 as SGHDN and CDR2 as FVKESK.

The chain employs TRBV4-1 and TRBJ2-1; TRBD2 matches at 14 bases. V was pared by 3 bases and J by 14 bases, with 12 bases of the junction left unmatched. This CDR3 is 16 amino acids long. Germline values: CDR1 MGHRA, CDR2 YSYEKL. The CDR3 DNA sequence: TGCGCCAGCAGCCATTTAGAGACTAGCGGGGGGGCAGGGAAGTTCTTC. Translating it yields CASSHLETSGGAGKFF.

CDR3 in DNA: TGTGCCAGCTCACCCGGGACAGGGGGCTCTGGGGCCAACGTCCTGACTTTC. This gives the protein CASSPGTGGSGANVLTF. The chain has TRBV18 and TRBJ2-6, with 11 positions matching TRBD1. Unmatched junction bases numbered 1, after V lost 3 bases and J lost 0 bases. Per the germline V gene, CDR1 is KGHSH and CDR2 is LQKENI. The CDR3 has 17 residues.

The chain couples TRBV4-3 to TRBJ1-2, with TRBD1 as a possible D gene (5 bases). V lost 1 base and J lost 3, with 9 bases in between. The CDR3 extends over 14 amino acids. CDR1 is LGHNA and CDR2 is YSLEER in the germline V gene. In nucleotides, the CDR3 is TGCGCCAGCAGCCAAGCGGGGGAATACTATGGCTACACCTTC. This sequence encodes CASSQAGEYYGYTF.

The gene calls are TRBV5-8 and TRBJ2-1; TRBD2 is a possible D gene (6 bases). CDR1 SGHTS and CDR2 YDEGEE come from the germline V gene. This CDR3 is built from 16 residues. Between the trimmed V and J ends, which lost 2 bases and 6 bases, there was a span of 18 bases. CDR3 sequence reads: CASSLIGGVIGNEQFF. CDR3 DNA sequence: TGTGCCAGCAGCTTAATAGGAGGGGTAATTGGCAATGAGCAGTTCTTC.

This clone was found once. The chain uses TRBV4-3 and TRBJ1-1; perhaps TRBD1 as D (6 bases). CDR3 length: 14 amino acids. Deletions cut 0 bases from V and 8 bases from J, with 13 bases between. Looked up from germline, CDR1 is LGHNA and CDR2 is YSLEER. Here the CDR3 DNA reads TGCGCCAGCAGCCAAGATTTAGGGGGAACCGAAGCTTTCTTT. Translating gives CASSQDLGGTEAFF.

The rearrangement uses TRBV4-3 and TRBJ1-5; D may be TRBD1 (5 bases). The germline gives CDR1 LGHNA, CDR2 YSLEER. The V and J ends lost 6 bases and 9 bases respectively, with 18 bases between them. This CDR3 comprises 14 residues. The CDR3 DNA sequence: TGCGCCAGCAGTGCAGGGCCCCGAGATGGGCCCCAGCATTTT. Protein: CASSAGPRDGPQHF.

This clone was seen only once. V gene TRBV4-1 combines with J gene TRBJ2-1, with 12 bases lining up with TRBD2. J lost 14 bases, V lost 0 bases, and 8 bases had no gene match. The germline CDR1 and CDR2 sequences are MGHRA and YSYEKL. This CDR3 region has 15 residues. CDR3 protein: CASSQDVTSGGLKFF. The CDR3, as DNA: TGCGCCAGCAGCCAAGATGTGACTAGCGGGGGCCTGAAGTTCTTC.

This chain links TRBV5-1 with TRBJ2-2; the D gene is possibly TRBD1 (6 bases). Germline lookup yields CDR1 SGHRS and CDR2 YFSETQ. This CDR3 has 15 residues. V was shortened by 3 bases and J by 0 bases, with 9 bases between the two germline ends. The CDR3 DNA sequence: TGCGCCAGCAGCTACGGACAGACGAACACCGGGGAGCTGTTTTTT. Amino acid sequence: CASSYGQTNTGELFF.

V gene TRBV12-5 combines with J gene TRBJ1-2; weak D call: TRBD1 (6 bases). This CDR3 has 13 amino acids. Germline V gene sequence: CDR1 LGHNT, CDR2 FRNRAP. The V end lost 8 bases, the J end lost 8 bases, and 18 bases lay between the germline ends. The CDR3 region has the DNA TGTGCTAGTTCACTTGTGAGGGGGTCCGGCTACACCTTC. This translates into CASSLVRGSGYTF.